These 13 T cell receptor beta chains were all obtained from the same sample, sequenced in a study of Ad26.COV2.S vaccination and SARS-CoV-2 variants. Treatment of the sample: roughly 20 received Ad26.COV2.S at low or high dose, single or two shots; about five received placebo; per-sample allocation not given. On day 63 after the first injection, vaccine and placebo recipients gave samples. Sequenced by immunoSEQ multiplex PCR; TCRdb stores in-frame clones only, minus some. The data contain 440,000 or so clones, about nine tenths of them seen just once; the ten biggest clones take up around 1.7%. Source: peripheral blood, taken in a trial of Ad26.COV2.S vaccine versus placebo. The receptors stem from a person aged 18 to 65 who received the Ad26.COV2.S COVID-19 vaccine or a placebo.

The chain recombines TRBV11-2 with TRBJ2-3, with 16 bases fitting TRBD2. This CDR3 has 16 residues. Germline CDR1 reads SGHAT; CDR2 reads FQNNGV. Germline trimming cut 3 bases from V and 6 bases from J; bases unmatched to any gene: 3. CDR3 in amino acids: CASSLGLAGGFDTQYF. The DNA for the CDR3 is TGTGCCAGCAGCTTGGGACTAGCGGGGGGGTTCGATACGCAGTATTTT.

The count of this clone is one. Here the CDR3 DNA reads TGTGCCAGCTCACGTGGACAGTACTACGAGCAGTACTTC. It encodes CASSRGQYYEQYF. J is TRBJ2-7 and V is TRBV18, with D perhaps TRBD1 (6 bases). Germline CDR1 and CDR2: KGHSH and LQKENI. Trimming left V 4 bases short and J 3 bases short, with 10 bases between. The CDR3 runs 13 residues.

The chain has TRBV30 and TRBJ2-5; tentatively, D is TRBD2 (5 bases). Trimming stripped 2 bases from V and 0 bases from J, with 7 bases between. CDR1 is GTSNPN and CDR2 is SVGIG in the germline V gene (reference sequence). The CDR3 is 13 residues long. The CDR3 region has the DNA TGTGCCTGGAGTTCGGGGAACCAAGAGACCCAGTACTTC. It specifies CAWSSGNQETQYF. The full variable domain, completed using reference TRBV30 and TRBJ2-5, is SQTIHQWPATLVQPVGSPLSLECTVEGTSNPNLYWYRQAAGRGLQLLFYSVGIGQISSEVPQNLSASRPQDRQFILSSKKLLLSDSGFYLCAWSSGNQETQYFGPGTRLLVL.

The chain combines TRBV3-1 (or the pseudogene TRBV3-2) with TRBJ1-2, with a weak D call TRBD1 (5 bases). Per the germline V gene, CDR1 is LGHDT and CDR2 is YNNKEL (reference sequence). The CDR3 contains 14 residues. The V and J ends lost 3 bases and 7 bases respectively, with 15 bases between them. CDR3 DNA: TGTGCCAGCAGCCAGGGATTGGGGACTGGTGGCTACACCTTC. This encodes CASSQGLGTGGYTF.

V is TRBV24-1 and J is TRBJ2-3, with a tentative D call TRBD2 (5 bases). The CDR3 consists of 14 residues. Germline V lookup: CDR1 KGHDR, CDR2 SFDVKD. The V end was cut by 3 bases, the J end by 6 bases, with 12 bases between. The DNA of the CDR3 is TGTGCCACCAGTGATAAACTAGTGGTGGATACGCAGTATTTT. This encodes CATSDKLVVDTQYF.

In this sample, this clone turned up a few times. V is TRBV5-1 and J is TRBJ2-3, with TRBD1 as a possible D gene (6 bases). The CDR3 length is 16 residues. The germline V gene has CDR1 SGHRS and CDR2 YFSETQ. V was cut by 4 bases and J by 5 bases, with 20 bases left in between. The CDR3 sequence is CASSTDRGSRGDTQYF. The CDR3 coding sequence is TGCGCCAGCAGCACAGACCGGGGTAGCAGGGGAGATACGCAGTATTTT.

This clone was counted once. This chain connects TRBV5-1 to TRBJ1-1, with D perhaps matching TRBD1 (5 bases). This CDR3 has 12 residues. The germline V gene encodes CDR1 SGHRS and CDR2 YFSETQ. With 0 bases removed from V and 8 bases from J, the gap between germline ends came to 8 bases. CDR3 sequence: CASSLAWGEAFF. The CDR3 nucleotides are TGCGCCAGCAGCTTGGCATGGGGGGAAGCTTTCTTT.

The chain recombines TRBV9 with TRBJ2-5, with TRBD2 matching over 9 bases. CDR1 is SGDLS and CDR2 is YYNGEE in the germline V gene. The CDR3 is 16 residues long. Trimming at V came to 0 bases and at J to 2 bases, leaving 5 bases not matched to a gene. The CDR3 is CASSVGIAGAQETQYF. CDR3 bases: TGTGCCAGCAGCGTAGGAATAGCGGGGGCTCAAGAGACCCAGTACTTC.

This chain joins TRBV6-5 and TRBJ1-1, with D perhaps TRBD1 (5 bases). CDR1 MNHEY and CDR2 SVGAGI come from the germline V gene. The ends were cut back, 5 bases at V and 2 bases at J, with 12 bases in the middle. The CDR3 has 14 amino acids. CDR3 DNA: TGTGCCAGCAGTACGGGACTTTCAAACACTGAAGCTTTCTTT. Its translation is CASSTGLSNTEAFF.

The rearrangement uses TRBV5-1 and TRBJ2-7; D gene ambiguous. CDR1 is SGHRS and CDR2 is YFSETQ in the germline V gene. The CDR3 is 11 amino acids. V was shortened by 1 base and J by 5 bases, with 4 bases between the two germline ends. The CDR3 DNA reads as TGCGCCAGCAGCTTGCAGCACGAGCAGTACTTC. This gives the protein CASSLQHEQYF.

The rearrangement links TRBV6-5 to TRBJ1-4, with D hard to call. CDR3 size: 15 residues. V was clipped by 8 bases and J by 0 bases, with 13 bases between them. Looked up from germline, CDR1 is MNHEY and CDR2 is SVGAGI. The CDR3 protein is CASCIEGATNEKLFF. In DNA, the CDR3 is TGTGCCAGCTGTATAGAGGGTGCAACTAATGAAAAACTGTTTTTT.

The chain carries TRBV3-1 (or the pseudogene TRBV3-2) and TRBJ1-3; TRBD1 is a possible D gene (5 bases). V was trimmed by 0 bases and J by 6 bases, leaving 12 bases between them. The CDR3 length is 15 residues. Germline V CDR1 and CDR2: LGHDT, YNNKEL (reference sequence). The CDR3 loop is CASSQDPGQLNTIYF. The CDR3 DNA sequence: TGTGCCAGCAGCCAAGATCCAGGGCAGCTAAACACCATATATTTT.

The gene calls are TRBV25-1 and TRBJ2-3; D possibly corresponds to TRBD2 (7 bases). The CDR3 is made up of 14 amino acids. Per germline, CDR1 MGHDK and CDR2 SYGVNS. V was trimmed by 3 bases and J by 12 bases, leaving 19 bases between them. In nucleotides, the CDR3 is TGTGCCAGCAGTGAGGCGGGGGCCCAGATCGTTCAGTATTTT. Protein sequence: CASSEAGAQIVQYF.